The 25 T cell receptor beta chains given below trace back to one sample, sequenced in a study of radiotherapy plus CTLA-4 blockade in lung cancer. Some clones are missing from TCRdb's copy, which holds only in-frame ones; the method was immunoSEQ multiplex PCR. The sample holds approximately 45,000 clones, over 55% seen once. The source material was peripheral blood, sampled from a patient treated with radiotherapy plus ipilimumab. These TCRs come from a human donor with non-small cell lung cancer who had a partial response to radiotherapy plus ipilimumab.

This clone was seen a handful of times. The chain couples TRBV6-5 to TRBJ1-5; TRBD1 agrees at 7 bases. CDR3 length: 15 residues. The J segment lost 5 bases and the V segment lost 5 bases, leaving 9 bases of the junction unmatched. The germline CDR1 and CDR2 sequences are MNHEY and SVGAGI. As DNA, the CDR3 is TGTGCCAGCAGTGGGACGGACAGGCGCCATCAGCCCCAGCATTTT. It encodes CASSGTDRRHQPQHF.

The gene calls are TRBV7-9 and TRBJ2-7; 8 bases match TRBD2. Germline V gene lookup returns CDR1 SEHNR and CDR2 FQNEAQ (reference sequence). V was clipped by 6 bases and J by 5 bases; unmatched bases: 9. CDR3 length equals 14 residues. The CDR3 here is CASSSGGGFDEQYF. CDR3 nucleotides: TGTGCCAGCAGTTCCGGGGGGGGTTTCGACGAGCAGTACTTC.

The chain is built from TRBV5-5 and TRBJ1-2, with D possibly TRBD1 on 6 matching bases. Trimming shortened V by 2 bases and J by 14 bases, and 16 bases separated the two germline ends. The CDR3 has 12 amino acids. Germline assignment: CDR1 SGHKS and CDR2 YYEKEE (reference sequence). As DNA, the CDR3 is TGTGCCAGCAGCTTCTGGGACACCCGAAGTACCTTC. Protein sequence: CASSFWDTRSTF. Based on the CDR3 plus reference TRBV5-5 and TRBJ1-2, the full variable domain is DAGVTQSPTHLIKTRGQQVTLRCSPISGHKSVSWYQQVLGQGPQFIFQYYEKEERGRGNFPDRFSARQFPNYSSELNVNALLLGDSALYLCASSFWDTRSTFGSGTRLTVV.

V and J are TRBV9 and TRBJ2-1, with 7 positions matching TRBD1. CDR3 length equals 15 residues. V was clipped by 2 bases and J by 7 bases; unmatched bases: 9. Germline V lookup: CDR1 SGDLS, CDR2 YYNGEE. This CDR3 reads CASSVVAGGRNEQFF. The CDR3 DNA reads as TGTGCCAGCAGCGTTGTGGCAGGGGGAAGGAATGAGCAGTTCTTC.

J is TRBJ2-3 and V is TRBV5-1; D remains unclear. V was trimmed by 4 bases and J by 7 bases, leaving 16 bases between them. CDR3 length: 14 amino acids. Germline loops: CDR1 SGHRS, CDR2 YFSETQ. The CDR3 here is CASSPLPSGHTQYF. CDR3 DNA sequence: TGCGCCAGCAGCCCTCTCCCTTCTGGCCATACGCAGTATTTT.

The rearrangement links TRBV9 to TRBJ2-5, with 8 positions matching TRBD2. With V trimmed by 4 bases and J by 3 bases, 8 bases remained unmatched. This CDR3 is 15 amino acids long. The V gene's germline CDR1 is SGDLS and CDR2 YYNGEE. As DNA, the CDR3 is TGTGCCAGCAGCCCCCGGGGTAGCGGGGAAGAGACCCAGTACTTC. This translates into CASSPRGSGEETQYF. The full variable domain, its missing parts supplied by reference TRBV9 and TRBJ2-5, is DSGVTQTPKHLITATGQRVTLRCSPRSGDLSVYWYQQSLDQGLQFLIQYYNGEERAKGNILERFSAQQFPDLHSELNLSSLELGDSALYFCASSPRGSGEETQYFGPGTRLLVL.

The genes are TRBV9 and TRBJ1-3; TRBD1 agrees at 7 bases. CDR3 length: 16 amino acids. Trimming took 4 bases from V and 2 from J; bases not matched to a gene: 9. CDR1 SGDLS and CDR2 YYNGEE come from the germline V gene. In DNA, the CDR3 is TGTGCCAGCAGCTCACAGGGGACTGTTACTGGAAACACCATATATTTT. As protein: CASSSQGTVTGNTIYF.

The chain uses TRBV11-2 and TRBJ1-5, with D unresolved. Trimming stripped 2 bases from V and 1 base from J, with 9 bases between. The length of the CDR3 is 15 residues. The germline V gene has CDR1 SGHAT and CDR2 FQNNGV. The CDR3 sequence is CASSLRDGSNQPQHF. In nucleotides, the CDR3 is TGTGCCAGCAGCTTACGGGATGGCAGCAATCAGCCCCAGCATTTT. The full variable domain, its missing parts supplied by reference TRBV11-2 and TRBJ1-5, is EAGVAQSPRYKIIEKRQSVAFWCNPISGHATLYWYQQILGQGPKLLIQFQNNGVVDDSQLPKDRFSAERLKGVDSTLKIQPAKLEDSAVYLCASSLRDGSNQPQHFGDGTRLSIL.

The genes are TRBV7-9 and TRBJ2-3, with 9 positions matching TRBD1. V was clipped by 4 bases and J by 0 bases; unmatched bases: 5. CDR1 and CDR2 (germline): SEHNR, FQNEAQ (reference sequence). The CDR3 totals 16 residues. The CDR3 here is CASSSGQGFSTDTQYF. The CDR3 coding sequence is TGTGCCAGCAGCTCCGGACAGGGGTTTAGCACAGATACGCAGTATTTT.

CDR3 in DNA: TGCAGCGTTGAAGATCAGCGCCACGACAGGGTCAATCAGCCCCAGCATTTT. Translated: CSVEDQRHDRVNQPQHF. The J gene is TRBJ1-5, the V gene TRBV29-1, with 7 bases fitting TRBD1. From germline, CDR1 is SQVTM and CDR2 ANQGSEA. There are 17 residues in the CDR3. Trimming cost V 0 bases and J 3 bases; bases outside gene matches: 11.

The V call is TRBV11-2, the J call TRBJ1-2, with a possible D match to TRBD1 (5 bases). CDR1 and CDR2 from the germline V gene are SGHAT and FQNNGV. V was pared by 5 bases and J by 4 bases, with 11 bases between. The CDR3 has 13 residues. CDR3: CASSVGGVYGYTF. The CDR3 nucleotides read TGTGCCAGCAGCGTCGGGGGGGTCTATGGCTACACCTTC.

The chain uses TRBV5-1 and TRBJ1-2; possibly TRBD1 for D (6 bases). V dropped 7 bases and J dropped 5 bases, with 15 bases sitting between them. Germline V gives CDR1 SGHRS, CDR2 YFSETQ. The CDR3 extends over 13 amino acids. CDR3 DNA sequence: TGCGCCAGCGCCGGACAGAGGGAATATGGCTACACCTTC. It translates to CASAGQREYGYTF.

The rearrangement joins TRBV19 to TRBJ1-5, with unresolved D. This CDR3 comprises 13 residues. V was trimmed by 3 bases and J by 0 bases, leaving 3 bases between them. Germline-derived CDR1 and CDR2 are LNHDA and SQIVND (reference sequence). CDR3 in amino acids: CASSISSNQPQHF. The CDR3 region has the DNA TGTGCCAGTAGTATCTCTAGCAATCAGCCCCAGCATTTT. The full variable domain, its missing parts supplied by reference TRBV19 and TRBJ1-5, is DGGITQSPKYLFRKEGQNVTLSCEQNLNHDAMYWYRQDPGQGLRLIYYSQIVNDFQKGDIAEGYSVSREKKESFPLTVTSAQKNPTAFYLCASSISSNQPQHFGDGTRLSIL.

By share of the sample, this clone is large (0.1 to 1%). V usage is TRBV6-6 and J usage is TRBJ1-4; possible D gene TRBD1, 5 bases. Trimming cost V 5 bases and J 13 bases, with 14 bases left between them. This CDR3 is 12 amino acids long. Germline CDR1 is MNHNY and CDR2 is SVGAGI (reference sequence). CDR3 loop: CASSPPGGGLFF. The DNA for the CDR3 is TGTGCCAGCAGTCCCCCCGGCGGGGGACTGTTTTTT.

The gene calls are TRBV18 and TRBJ2-5; 8 bases match TRBD1. The V and J ends lost 5 bases and 5 bases, in that order; junction bases with no gene match: 10. This CDR3 comprises 15 residues. Germline V CDR1 and CDR2: KGHSH, LQKENI. The chain's CDR3 is CASSGKGQVGETQYF. CDR3 nucleotide sequence: TGTGCCAGCTCAGGAAAGGGACAGGTCGGGGAGACCCAGTACTTC.

This rearrangement joins TRBV9 to TRBJ2-4; D uncertain. CDR1 SGDLS and CDR2 YYNGEE come from the germline V gene. The CDR3 extends over 13 amino acids. V was pared by 0 bases and J by 1 base, with 2 bases between. CDR3 coding DNA: TGTGCCAGCAGCGTAGCTGCCAAAAACATTCAGTACTTC. It translates to CASSVAAKNIQYF.

This clone was seen ten or more times. The J gene is TRBJ2-5, the V gene TRBV29-1; a possible D gene is TRBD2 (7 bases). The CDR3 sequence is 13 residues long. V lost 1 base and J 4 bases, leaving 10 bases between the germline ends. Germline CDR1 SQVTM, CDR2 ANQGSEA. In DNA, the CDR3 is TGCAGCGTTGAAGTAGGGGGGGGAGAGACCCAGTACTTC. Encoded protein: CSVEVGGGETQYF. The entire variable domain, with the rest obtained from reference TRBV29-1 and TRBJ2-5, is as follows: SAVISQKPSRDICQRGTSLTIQCQVDSQVTMMFWYRQQPGQSLTLIATANQGSEATYESGFVIDKFPISRPNLTFSTLTVSNMSPEDSSIYLCSVEVGGGETQYFGPGTRLLVL.

The rearrangement joins TRBV6-5 to TRBJ1-1, with D unclear. V dropped 5 bases and J dropped 8 bases, with 18 bases sitting between them. The CDR3 consists of 14 residues. Germline CDR1 and CDR2: MNHEY and SVGAGI. DNA for the CDR3: TGTGCCAGCAGTCCTGGAGGACCCCAAAGGGAAGCTTTCTTT. Translation gives CASSPGGPQREAFF.

This rearrangement joins TRBV30 to TRBJ1-2; tentatively, D is TRBD1 (5 bases). The CDR3 is 13 amino acids. Germline CDR1 GTSNPN, CDR2 SVGIG (reference sequence). Trimming removed 4 bases at V and 3 bases at J, with 12 bases between. CDR3 coding DNA: TGTGCCTGGACAGGAGGGGAGGACTATGGCTACACCTTC. It codes for CAWTGGEDYGYTF.

This clone was seen only a few times. The rearrangement links TRBV5-6 to TRBJ2-7, with D uncertain. Trimming stripped 2 bases from V and 0 bases from J, with 6 bases between. This CDR3 is built from 13 residues. Per the germline V gene, CDR1 is SGHDT and CDR2 is YYEEEE. The DNA for the CDR3 is TGTGCCAGCAGCTTCCCAGGCTCCTACGAGCAGTACTTC. Translating gives CASSFPGSYEQYF.

This clone showed up just a few times. The gene calls are TRBV10-3 and TRBJ1-4; D may be TRBD1 (5 bases). Trimming removed 5 bases at V and 3 bases at J, with 10 bases between. The CDR3 runs 14 residues. CDR1 and CDR2 (germline): ENHRY, SYGVKD. The CDR3 DNA sequence: TGTGCCATCAGTAAGCAGGGTTCTAATGAAAAACTGTTTTTT. This sequence encodes CAISKQGSNEKLFF.

This clone was picked up a small number of times. V usage is TRBV5-1 and J usage is TRBJ2-7, with TRBD2 matching 12 bases. The germline gives CDR1 SGHRS, CDR2 YFSETQ. V shed 3 bases, J shed 10 bases, and the junction held 8 bases outside the gene matches. This CDR3 spans 14 amino acids. The CDR3 spells CASSSGGLAGTQYF. CDR3 nucleotides: TGCGCCAGCAGCTCTGGTGGACTAGCGGGGACTCAGTACTTC. The whole variable domain, remainder taken from reference TRBV5-1 and TRBJ2-7, is KAGVTQTPRYLIKTRGQQVTLSCSPISGHRSVSWYQQTPGQGLQFLFEYFSETQRNKGNFPGRFSGRQFSNSRSEMNVSTLELGDSALYLCASSSGGLAGTQYFGPGTRLTVT.

J is TRBJ2-5 and V is TRBV10-3, with 9 bases matching TRBD2. The CDR3 is 18 amino acids. Germline V CDR1 and CDR2: ENHRY, SYGVKD. Trimming removed 3 bases from V and 1 base from J; junction bases left unmatched: 12. The chain's CDR3 is CAISDPGGERGAQETQYF. The CDR3 DNA follows: TGTGCCATCAGTGACCCGGGAGGGGAGCGGGGGGCCCAAGAGACCCAGTACTTC.

This clone was found a few times. The V call is TRBV6-5, the J call TRBJ1-1; D is perhaps TRBD1 (6 bases). Germline CDR1 MNHEY, CDR2 SVGAGI. Trimming took off 2 bases at V and 2 bases at J, with 9 bases between the two ends. The CDR3 extends over 14 amino acids. The CDR3 DNA reads as TGTGCCAGCAGTTACGTGGGGGCTAACACTGAAGCTTTCTTT. It encodes CASSYVGANTEAFF.

The rearrangement joins TRBV7-9 to TRBJ2-1; D is unclear. CDR1 and CDR2 from the germline V gene are SEHNR and FQNEAQ (reference sequence). Trimming shortened V by 4 bases and J by 0 bases, and 7 bases separated the two germline ends. This CDR3 is 14 amino acids long. CDR3 loop: CASSSGRSYNEQFF. The DNA for the CDR3 is TGTGCCAGCAGCTCGGGTCGCTCCTACAATGAGCAGTTCTTC.